The rows below give T cell receptor beta chains drawn from one sample of a study of T-cell reconstitution after alpha-beta-depleted transplantation in children. MiXCR, applied by TCRdb to the PCR reads, yields one record per CDR3 protein. The table lists a few hundred thousand distinct CDR3 sequences, approximately 10% of them singletons. Here the sequenced sample was PBMCs from the stem cell graft donor, taken from the stem cell graft. Receptors originate from a human donor who donated a stem cell graft to a child with acute lymphoblastic leukemia. Each CDR3 is given with its conserved first and last residue. Fields, in order: V gene, D gene, clone size, J gene, CDR3 protein. D genes are given only for firm matches. A clone size is listed for some rows: how often the clone was seen (once, few, many), or a class if it is expanded.

TRBV7-9	-	-	TRBJ2-7	CASSLVTYPYEQYF
TRBV12-3/TRBV12-4	TRBD1	-	TRBJ1-1	CASSPLQGGNTEAFF
TRBV24-1	-	-	TRBJ1-2	CATSAGDHYGYTF
TRBV7-6	TRBD1	-	TRBJ2-3	CASSAPGQEQYF
TRBV7-2	-	-	TRBJ2-2	CASSGGEGVDTGELFF
TRBV18	-	many	TRBJ2-7	CASSPRDRPYEQYF
TRBV5-6	-	few	TRBJ2-2	CASSLGTVGELFF
TRBV7-9	-	many	TRBJ1-2	CASSLRAGVNYGYTF
TRBV5-5	TRBD2	many	TRBJ2-1	CASIGRGAGPYNEQFF
TRBV7-2	-	few	TRBJ2-5	CASSLRGVKETQYF
TRBV7-6	-	many	TRBJ1-1	CASSLAQGGGTEAFF
TRBV20-1	-	few	TRBJ1-5	CSARVGQYNQPQHF
TRBV20-1	-	few	TRBJ2-1	CSASGVRSGWQFF
TRBV15	TRBD1	-	TRBJ2-5	CATSTPRDPGGTQYF
TRBV5-1	-	few	TRBJ1-2	CASTPVWGRVDYGYTF
TRBV11-3	-	-	TRBJ2-1	CASSLDRSRVYEQFF
TRBV5-6	-	many	TRBJ2-7	CASSTDRLTSYEQYF
TRBV6-2/TRBV6-3	TRBD1	few	TRBJ2-7	CASTLQGSSYEQYF
TRBV20-1	-	-	TRBJ2-3	CSASGPGPDTQYF
TRBV4-1	-	few	TRBJ2-1	CASSQEGFAQYSYNEQFF
TRBV27	TRBD1	-	TRBJ2-7	CASSFLSGTDYEQYF
TRBV6-4	TRBD1	-	TRBJ2-5	CASRNGRDRGRLLHGETQYF
TRBV27	-	few	TRBJ1-2	CASRDSLVYGYTF
TRBV9	-	-	TRBJ2-3	CASSVGLGTDTQYF
TRBV12-3/TRBV12-4	-	many	TRBJ1-5	CASSLGQNEQPQHF
TRBV20-1	-	-	TRBJ1-6	CCARDRGGPTRSYNSPLHF
TRBV6-1	TRBD2	few	TRBJ2-7	CASSGREFSYEQYF
TRBV9	-	-	TRBJ2-3	CASSVGVRSVADTQYF
TRBV7-2	-	-	TRBJ2-7	CASSYPRLSYEQYF
TRBV24-1	TRBD1	-	TRBJ2-3	CATSGGQAYTDTQYF
TRBV20-1	TRBD2	-	TRBJ2-3	CSAGLAGITDTQYF
TRBV11-1	TRBD2	-	TRBJ2-1	CATRGGLAGEESYNEQFF
TRBV2	TRBD2	-	TRBJ2-7	CASSVYSGSWYEQYF
TRBV7-2	-	-	TRBJ2-3	CASSLGGWGTDTQYF
TRBV20-1	-	-	TRBJ2-7	CSARDVGSLIYEQYF
TRBV12-3/TRBV12-4	-	-	TRBJ2-1	CASSLKITGPGQFF
TRBV3-1	-	-	TRBJ1-1	CASSRSNTEAFF
TRBV9	-	-	TRBJ2-7	CASSVGYGGYEQYF
TRBV11-2	TRBD2	-	TRBJ2-3	CASSSRSGRPWLVDTQYF
TRBV5-1	TRBD2	few	TRBJ2-7	CASSRTSGRLSSYEQYF
TRBV6-2/TRBV6-3	-	-	TRBJ1-2	CASSPEGTAGNYGYTF
TRBV10-3	TRBD1	few	TRBJ2-7	CAAGTGPQEQYF
TRBV7-9	-	-	TRBJ2-6	CASSLGRVSGANVLTF
TRBV4-1	-	many	TRBJ2-1	CASSQDGQFSYNEQFF
TRBV5-1	-	few	TRBJ2-1	CASSLGPPANEQFF
TRBV5-1	TRBD2	many	TRBJ2-1	CASSPYSGLAGGSANEQFF
TRBV15	-	-	TRBJ2-2	CATSRVGGEPTGELFF
TRBV14	-	few	TRBJ1-1	CASSQVAGAEAFF
TRBV6-1	-	-	TRBJ1-2	CASSRGFAYGYTF
TRBV28	-	few	TRBJ2-7	CASSFYRDRGFPPSGREYEQYF
TRBV29-1	TRBD1	few	TRBJ2-7	CSVEKTGDYEQYF
TRBV4-1	-	-	TRBJ2-7	CASSQEGSPSSYEQYF
TRBV29-1	-	-	TRBJ2-6	CSVDTGSSGANVLTF
TRBV9	TRBD2	few	TRBJ2-1	CASSRAGEAYNEQFF